This T cell receptor (beta chain) derives from a study of vaccination effects on CD4 cells after COVID-19. With regard to this clone: Its antigen is undetermined.

Antigen-specific CD4+ T cells were expanded (with viral peptide pools) by the ViraFEST assay ahead of sequencing. Culturing for roughly 9 days preceded CD4+ T cell isolation. None of these healthy vaccinees had been infected with SARS-CoV-2 before vaccination. The CDR3 loop spans 14 amino acids. Germline trimming cut 5 bases from V and 1 base from J; bases unmatched to any gene: 7. Germline lookup yields CDR1 GTSNPN and CDR2 SVGIG (reference sequence). Only in-frame clones appear in the TCRdb table, and some are missing; sequencing was by immunoSEQ multiplex PCR. The sample shows more than 40,000 clones, roughly 76% of them seen only once.

The source was CD4+ T cells from PBMCs cultured with HCoV-OC43 spike peptides, collected before COVID-19 vaccination. Subset of the sample: HCoV-OC43 spike overlapping peptide pool stimulation. The clonotype comes from a human donor who received a COVID-19 vaccine. V is TRBV30 and J is TRBJ1-1; 7 nucleotides align to TRBD1. The CDR3 reads CAWSKTGRNTEAFF. The DNA for the CDR3 is TGTGCCTGGTCTAAGACAGGGCGGAACACTGAAGCTTTCTTT.